These T cell receptor beta chains were read from a single sample in a study of OX40 agonist ivuxolimab in advanced cancers. TCRdb's table, derived via immunoSEQ multiplex PCR, lists solely in-frame clones and lacks some. The table lists more than 50,000 clones, approximately 83% of them singletons, with approximately 0.92% in the top ten. Sequences were derived from CD4+ or CD8+ T cells sorted from blood, sampled in a trial of the OX40 agonist ivuxolimab. The receptors were gathered from an adult with an advanced solid tumor such as melanoma, head and neck, liver or kidney cancer. Each CDR3 is given without its conserved first and last residue.

V	J	CDR3
TRBV11-2	.	ASSLRDRRYEQY
TRBV5-1	TRBJ2-1	ASSIGLAGTSYNEQF
TRBV9	TRBJ1-2	ASSVATASGGPGYT
TRBV5-6	TRBJ2-7	ASSSSSGSDEQY
TRBV6-1	TRBJ1-2	ASNRHRDRSYT
TRBV6-5	TRBJ2-1	ASSYSPTGEQF
TRBV6-1	TRBJ2-7	ASSETTLGEQY
TRBV4-1	.	ASSSLVERAHEQY
TRBV9	TRBJ1-4	ASSSWGRVDEKLF
TRBV4-1	TRBJ2-2	ASSKGGGQFGELF
TRBV18	TRBJ2-6	ASSPQVGSSSGANVLT
TRBV28	TRBJ2-7	ASSGTSGGLWYEQY
TRBV7-2	TRBJ2-2	ASSPSQGAGGELF
TRBV2	TRBJ2-7	ASSRVRGGTGEQY
TRBV5-1	TRBJ1-1	ASRTDLNTEAF
TRBV10-1	TRBJ2-3	ASSAGTGRTDTQY
TRBV19	TRBJ2-5	ASRTGVEETQY
TRBV2	TRBJ2-3	ASSEGPRVSDTQY
TRBV6-5	TRBJ2-2	ASSRTSAPGELF
TRBV11-2	TRBJ2-2	ASSLGQALGGLF
TRBV30	TRBJ2-7	AWSVRTSGGTRGQY
TRBV4-2	TRBJ1-3	ASSQEAGSGNTIY
TRBV5-1	TRBJ1-1	ASSPGSTEAF
TRBV30	TRBJ2-5	AWILSGGETQY
TRBV5-1	TRBJ1-4	ASSLEGQGYEKLF
TRBV27	TRBJ2-7	ASFRGVRQY
TRBV5-4	TRBJ2-3	ASSLGGTTDTQY
TRBV6-6	TRBJ2-7	ASSYLEAEQY
TRBV14	TRBJ2-7	ASSPRFSYEQY
TRBV19	TRBJ2-2	ASTAPGTGGSGELF
TRBV2	TRBJ2-7	ASSLTGAVLDEQY
TRBV7-3	TRBJ2-1	ASSPHGQSGNEQF
TRBV7-8	TRBJ1-3	ASNAGSGNTIY
TRBV5-6	TRBJ1-6	ASSHGQVYNSPLH
TRBV5-6	TRBJ2-3	ASTSSQILPGVDTQY
TRBV6-5	TRBJ2-1	ASSYQDRKNEQF
TRBV7-8	TRBJ1-5	ASSSTRDISISNQPQH
TRBV28	TRBJ2-7	ASSQVHRIEQY
TRBV7-8	TRBJ2-1	ASSLGRKIAGGSYNEQF
TRBV11-2	TRBJ2-5	ASSSLRGFQETQY
TRBV6-1	TRBJ2-4	ASSEIQFIQY
TRBV4-2	TRBJ1-2	ASSQEEYGYT
TRBV28	TRBJ2-1	ASSLKLSYNEQF
TRBV2	TRBJ1-5	ASSTDSGVSNQPQH
TRBV12-5	TRBJ1-3	ASGLGGRGNTIY
TRBV2	TRBJ1-2	ASSSQPNYGYT
TRBV19	TRBJ1-5	ASKGQGFQPQH
TRBV6-4	TRBJ2-3	ASSESIGVRTQY
TRBV30	TRBJ2-1	AWSNPHVSFEQF
TRBV7-9	TRBJ2-3	ASSLKGGSGTDTQY
TRBV6-1	TRBJ2-5	ASTWRLAGEETQY
TRBV19	TRBJ2-3	ASSTRGTDTQY
TRBV27	TRBJ1-6	ASSIGGVRSAYNSPLH
TRBV5-1	TRBJ2-5	ASSLEVSGGWETQY